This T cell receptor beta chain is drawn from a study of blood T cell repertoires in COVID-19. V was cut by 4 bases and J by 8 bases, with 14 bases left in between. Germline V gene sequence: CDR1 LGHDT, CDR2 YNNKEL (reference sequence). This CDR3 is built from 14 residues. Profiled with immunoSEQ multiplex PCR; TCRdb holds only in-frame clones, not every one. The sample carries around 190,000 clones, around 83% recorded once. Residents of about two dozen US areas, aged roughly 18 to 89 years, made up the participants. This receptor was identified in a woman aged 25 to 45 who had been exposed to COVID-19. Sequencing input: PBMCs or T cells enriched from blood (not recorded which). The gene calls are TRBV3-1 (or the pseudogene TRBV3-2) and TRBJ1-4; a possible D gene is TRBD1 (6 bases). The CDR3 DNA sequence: TGTGCCAGCAGCCCGACGACAGGTAGCGAAAAACTGTTTTTT. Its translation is CASSPTTGSEKLFF.